Listed below are T cell receptor beta chains from one sample, sequenced in a study of blood T cell repertoires in COVID-19. Some clones are missing from TCRdb's copy, which holds only in-frame ones; the method was immunoSEQ multiplex PCR. This table has under 300,000 clones, roughly four fifths appearing once. The sample comprised peripheral blood. These receptors came from a woman aged 60 to 75 with active or convalescent COVID-19. Each CDR3 is given with its conserved first and last residue. The D gene is left open where the match is weak. A clone size is listed for some rows: how often the clone was seen (once, few, many), or a class if it is expanded.

d_gene	v_gene	j_gene	abundance	CDR3aa	CDR3nt
TRBD1	TRBV30	TRBJ2-3	NA	CAWGTVDTDTQYF	TGTGCCTGGGGGACAGTCGACACAGATACGCAGTATTTT
TRBD2	TRBV19	TRBJ2-3	NA	CATGTSGTDTQYF	TGTGCCACAGGGACTAGCGGAACAGATACGCAGTATTTT
TRBD2	TRBV7-9	TRBJ2-7	NA	CASSLTLAVNYEQYF	TGTGCCAGCAGCTTAACACTAGCGGTGAACTACGAGCAGTACTTC
TRBD1	TRBV19	TRBJ1-1	NA	CASSITGGNTEAFF	TGTGCCAGTAGTATCACAGGGGGGAACACTGAAGCTTTCTTT
NA	TRBV5-3	TRBJ2-1	NA	CARSCPLFPGSGDNEQFF	TGTGCCAGAAGCTGCCCGCTTTTTCCCGGGAGTGGGGACAATGAGCAGTTCTTC
TRBD1	TRBV18	TRBJ1-5	NA	CASSPGQGVDQPQHF	TGTGCCAGCTCCCCGGGACAGGGGGTCGATCAGCCCCAGCATTTT
NA	TRBV3-1/TRBV3-2	TRBJ2-3	NA	CASSQDRPEITDTQYF	TGTGCCAGCAGCCAAGATCGCCCGGAGATCACAGATACGCAGTATTTT
NA	TRBV7-2	TRBJ1-1	NA	CASSTRDTEAFF	TGTGCCAGCAGCACCAGGGACACTGAAGCTTTCTTT
NA	TRBV5-1	TRBJ2-3	NA	CASSLAPSTDSSTDTQYF	TGCGCCAGCAGCTTGGCCCCATCGACAGACTCTAGCACAGATACGCAGTATTTT
TRBD1	TRBV10-3	TRBJ2-7	many	CAISESRTGGGYEQYF	TGTGCCATCAGTGAATCGCGGACAGGGGGAGGCTACGAGCAGTACTTC
NA	TRBV18	TRBJ2-3	NA	CASSPWRSGDTQYF	TGTGCCAGCTCACCATGGCGATCGGGAGATACGCAGTATTTT
TRBD2	TRBV29-1	TRBJ2-3	NA	CSERAGGADTQYF	TGCAGCGAAAGAGCGGGGGGAGCGGATACGCAGTATTTT
NA	TRBV27	TRBJ1-6	NA	CASSLRGFADRSPLHF	TGTGCCAGCAGTTTAAGGGGGTTCGCAGATCGTTCACCCCTCCACTTT
NA	TRBV6-2/TRBV6-3	TRBJ1-2	NA	CASTPQGSGGYTF	TGTGCCAGCACCCCGCAGGGGTCGGGCGGCTACACCTTC
NA	TRBV4-3	TRBJ2-1	NA	CASSQVQGNEQFF	TGCGCCAGCAGCCAAGTTCAGGGGAATGAGCAGTTCTTC
TRBD2	TRBV13	TRBJ2-1	NA	CASSSSGGPYNEQFF	TGTGCCAGCAGCTCAAGCGGGGGTCCCTACAATGAGCAGTTCTTC
NA	TRBV7-8	TRBJ1-2	many	CASSPTGPKAGYTF	TGTGCCAGCAGCCCCACAGGGCCCAAAGCTGGCTACACCTTC
NA	TRBV7-9	TRBJ2-1	once	CASSDSWQKGEQFF	TGTGCCAGCAGCGACAGCTGGCAGAAGGGTGAGCAGTTCTTC
NA	TRBV21-1	TRBJ2-7	NA	CASSKAAEASGETYEQYF	TGTGCCAGCAGCAAAGCCGCTGAGGCTAGCGGGGAGACCTACGAGCAGTACTTC
NA	TRBV4-1	TRBJ1-6	NA	CASSQEGQGGYSPLHF	TGCGCCAGCAGCCAAGAGGGCCAGGGAGGTTATTCACCCCTCCACTTT
TRBD2	TRBV4-1	TRBJ2-1	few	CASSQGPWGGSSYNEQFF	TGCGCCAGCAGCCAAGGACCGTGGGGGGGGAGCTCCTACAATGAGCAGTTCTTC
TRBD1	TRBV11-2	TRBJ1-2	NA	CASSSSGQGAYYGYTF	TGTGCCAGCAGCTCCTCGGGACAGGGGGCCTACTATGGCTACACCTTC
NA	TRBV6-1	TRBJ2-6	NA	CASSDGVSGANVLTF	TGTGCCAGCAGTGACGGAGTTTCTGGGGCCAACGTCCTGACTTTC
NA	TRBV30	TRBJ2-5	NA	CAWSVRGRVETQYF	TGTGCCTGGAGTGTACGCGGGCGGGTTGAGACCCAGTACTTC
TRBD1	TRBV6-1	TRBJ1-4	NA	CASSEVTGVDEKLFF	TGTGCCAGCAGTGAAGTGACAGGGGTTGATGAAAAACTGTTTTTT
TRBD2	TRBV5-1	TRBJ2-1	NA	CASSPSGGIANEQFF	TGCGCCAGCAGCCCAAGCGGGGGGATCGCCAATGAGCAGTTCTTC
NA	TRBV3-1/TRBV3-2	TRBJ2-3	NA	CASRRGFTDTQYF	TGTGCCAGCAGGCGGGGATTCACAGATACGCAGTATTTT
NA	TRBV7-2	TRBJ1-5	few	CASSSGDIKRQPQHF	TGTGCCAGCAGCTCGGGAGACATTAAACGTCAGCCCCAGCATTTT
TRBD1	TRBV11-2	TRBJ2-7	NA	CASSLAGRGLFYEQYF	TGTGCCAGCAGCCTTGCGGGCAGGGGGCTTTTTTACGAGCAGTACTTC
NA	TRBV10-1	TRBJ2-2	NA	CASSGGDDLNTGELFF	TGCGCCAGCAGTGGGGGGGACGACTTGAACACCGGGGAGCTGTTTTTT